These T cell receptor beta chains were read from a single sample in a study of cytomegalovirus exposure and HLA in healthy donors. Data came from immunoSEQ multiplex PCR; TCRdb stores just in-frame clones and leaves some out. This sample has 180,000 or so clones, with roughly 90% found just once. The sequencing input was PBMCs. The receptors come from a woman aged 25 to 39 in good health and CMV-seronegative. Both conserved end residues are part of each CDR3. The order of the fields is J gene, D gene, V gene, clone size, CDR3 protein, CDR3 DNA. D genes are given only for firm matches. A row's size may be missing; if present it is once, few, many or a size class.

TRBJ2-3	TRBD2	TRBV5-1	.	CASSFRTRTDTQYF	TGCGCCAGCAGCTTCCGGACTAGAACAGATACGCAGTATTTT
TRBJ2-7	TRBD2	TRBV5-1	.	CASSFSGGSYEQYF	TGCGCCAGCAGCTTCAGCGGGGGCTCCTACGAGCAGTACTTC
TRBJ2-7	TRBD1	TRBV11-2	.	CASSPGTGGYEQYF	TGTGCCAGCAGCCCAGGGACAGGGGGCTACGAGCAGTACTTC
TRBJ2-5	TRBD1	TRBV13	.	CASSLAETRDRGKTQYF	TGTGCCAGCAGCTTAGCAGAAACCCGGGACAGGGGGAAGACCCAGTACTTC
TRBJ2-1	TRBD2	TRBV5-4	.	CASSLWGTSGYSYNEQFF	TGTGCCAGCAGCTTGTGGGGGACTAGCGGGTACTCCTACAATGAGCAGTTCTTC
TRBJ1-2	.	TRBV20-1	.	CSARQSGGYTF	TGCAGTGCCAGACAGTCCGGGGGCTACACCTTC
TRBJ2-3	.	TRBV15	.	CATSRGAGRGADTQYF	TGTGCCACCAGCAGAGGGGCCGGGAGAGGGGCAGATACGCAGTATTTT
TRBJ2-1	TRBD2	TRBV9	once	CASSDVGDGGNDEQFF	TGTGCCAGCAGCGATGTAGGGGACGGGGGGAATGATGAGCAGTTCTTC
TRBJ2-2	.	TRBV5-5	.	CASSLGQNTGELFF	TGTGCCAGCAGCTTGGGGCAGAACACCGGGGAGCTGTTTTTT
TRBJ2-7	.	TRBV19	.	CASTPSVSGNEQYF	TGTGCCAGTACCCCTTCCGTCAGCGGCAACGAGCAGTACTTC
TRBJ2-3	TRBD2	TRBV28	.	CASSPPILLAGRDTDTQYF	TGTGCCAGCAGTCCTCCAATCTTACTAGCGGGAAGGGACACAGATACGCAGTATTTT
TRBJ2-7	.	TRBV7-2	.	CASSLGGTDVTYEQYF	TGTGCCAGCAGCTTAGGCGGGACAGACGTAACCTACGAGCAGTACTTC
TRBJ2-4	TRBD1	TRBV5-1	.	CASSLGTGDLGIQYF	TGCGCCAGCAGCTTGGGGACAGGGGATTTAGGCATTCAGTACTTC
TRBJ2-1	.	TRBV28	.	CASSFAGRNEQFF	TGTGCCAGCAGTTTTGCGGGAAGAAATGAGCAGTTCTTC
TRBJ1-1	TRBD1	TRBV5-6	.	CASSWVDRSNTEAFF	TGTGCCAGCAGCTGGGTGGACAGGTCGAACACTGAAGCTTTCTTT
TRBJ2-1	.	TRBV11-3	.	CASSLGANNEQFF	TGTGCCAGCAGCTTAGGAGCAAACAATGAGCAGTTCTTC
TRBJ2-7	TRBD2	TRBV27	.	CASSRSPGLAGVSYEQYF	TGTGCCAGCAGTCGGTCCCCGGGACTAGCGGGAGTATCCTACGAGCAGTACTTC
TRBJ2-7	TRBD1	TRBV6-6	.	CASSYSGAGGKYEQYF	TGTGCCAGCAGTTACTCGGGAGCAGGGGGCAAGTACGAGCAGTACTTC
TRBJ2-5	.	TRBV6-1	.	CASREGGVETQYF	TGTGCCAGCAGGGAAGGGGGGGTTGAGACCCAGTACTTC
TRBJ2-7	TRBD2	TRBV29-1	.	CSASAGGNEQYF	TGCAGCGCCTCCGCGGGAGGTAACGAGCAGTACTTC
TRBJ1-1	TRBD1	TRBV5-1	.	CASSRRQGSTEAFF	TGCGCCAGCAGCCGGAGACAGGGAAGTACTGAAGCTTTCTTT
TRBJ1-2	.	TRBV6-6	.	CASSYPGQILYGYTF	TGTGCCAGCAGTTACCCTGGACAGATACTCTATGGCTACACCTTC
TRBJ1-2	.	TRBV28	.	CASTRPSGYGYTF	TGTGCCAGCACGAGGCCCTCAGGGTATGGCTACACCTTC
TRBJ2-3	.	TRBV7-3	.	CASAVAGTGADTQYF	TGTGCCAGCGCCGTCGCGGGAACCGGGGCAGATACGCAGTATTTT
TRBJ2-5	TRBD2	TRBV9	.	CASSREGGGETQYF	TGTGCCAGCAGCCGGGAGGGGGGAGGAGAGACCCAGTACTTC
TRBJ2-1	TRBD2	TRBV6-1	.	CASSEGPIAGGAYNEQFF	TGTGCCAGCAGTGAAGGACCCATAGCGGGAGGCGCCTACAATGAGCAGTTCTTC
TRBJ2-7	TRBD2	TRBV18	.	CASSPRLAGVNETTYEQYF	TGTGCCAGCTCACCACGGCTAGCGGGAGTGAATGAGACTACTTACGAGCAGTACTTC
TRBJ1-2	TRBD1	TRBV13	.	CASSPGTGFNYGYTF	TGTGCCAGCAGCCCCGGGACAGGGTTCAACTATGGCTACACCTTC
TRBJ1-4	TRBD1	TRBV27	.	CASREGDREDEKLFF	TGTGCCAGCAGAGAGGGGGACAGGGAAGACGAAAAACTGTTTTTT
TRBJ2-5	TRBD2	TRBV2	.	CASTLAEETQYF	TGTGCCAGCACCCTAGCGGAAGAGACCCAGTACTTC
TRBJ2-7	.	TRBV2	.	CATNRGGTGPYEQYF	TGTGCCACAAATCGGGGGGGGACAGGGCCCTACGAGCAGTACTTC
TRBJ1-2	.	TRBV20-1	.	CSEAGEVGYTF	TGCAGTGAAGCGGGGGAGGTAGGCTACACCTTC
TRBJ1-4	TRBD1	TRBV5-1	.	CASSFGTGFEKLFF	TGCGCCAGCAGCTTCGGGACAGGGTTTGAAAAACTGTTTTTT
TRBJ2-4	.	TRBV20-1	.	CSAPGGNIQYF	TGCAGTGCTCCCGGCGGCAACATTCAGTACTTC
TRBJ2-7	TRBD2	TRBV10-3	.	CAISDNSGRTYEQYF	TGTGCCATCAGTGATAACAGCGGGAGAACCTACGAGCAGTACTTC
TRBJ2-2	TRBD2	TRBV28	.	CASSQVGGTGELFF	TGTGCCAGCAGCCAAGTGGGGGGGACCGGGGAGCTGTTTTTT
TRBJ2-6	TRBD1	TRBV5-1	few	CASLDRSGANVLTF	TGCGCCAGCCTGGACAGGTCTGGGGCCAACGTCCTGACTTTC
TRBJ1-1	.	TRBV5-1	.	CASSLAGQNTEAFF	TGCGCCAGCAGCTTGGCCGGACAGAACACTGAAGCTTTCTTT
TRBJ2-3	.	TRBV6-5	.	CASSPDRPGTDTQYF	TGTGCCAGCAGTCCCGACAGGCCGGGCACAGATACGCAGTATTTT
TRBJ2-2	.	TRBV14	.	CASSQGLANTGELFF	TGTGCCAGCAGCCAAGGACTGGCGAACACCGGGGAGCTGTTTTTT
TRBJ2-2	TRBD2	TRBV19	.	CASSQGTIFTGELFF	TGTGCCAGCTCCCAAGGGACTATCTTCACCGGGGAGCTGTTTTTT